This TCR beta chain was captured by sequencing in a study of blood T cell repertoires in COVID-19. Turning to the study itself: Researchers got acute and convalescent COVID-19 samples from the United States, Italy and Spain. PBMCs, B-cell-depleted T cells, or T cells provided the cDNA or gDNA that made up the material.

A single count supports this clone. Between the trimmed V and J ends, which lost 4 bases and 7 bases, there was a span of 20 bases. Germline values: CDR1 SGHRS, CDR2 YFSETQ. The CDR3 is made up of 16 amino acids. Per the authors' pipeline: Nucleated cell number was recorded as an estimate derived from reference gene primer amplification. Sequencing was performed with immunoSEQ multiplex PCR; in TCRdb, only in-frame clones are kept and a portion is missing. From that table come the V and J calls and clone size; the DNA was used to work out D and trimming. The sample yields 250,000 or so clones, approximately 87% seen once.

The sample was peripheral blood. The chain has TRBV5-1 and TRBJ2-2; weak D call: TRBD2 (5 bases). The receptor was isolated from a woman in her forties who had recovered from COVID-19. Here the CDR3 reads CASSPRADSGDGELFF. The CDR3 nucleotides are TGCGCCAGCAGCCCGAGGGCAGATAGTGGCGACGGGGAGCTGTTTTTT.